This TCR beta chain was sequenced during a study of cytomegalovirus exposure and HLA in healthy donors. Study conclusions and caveats: Rates of TCR association differed by HLA locus in a later analysis, with DRB1 highest and HLA-C lowest. High sensitivity and specificity were reportedly achieved when the classifier diagnosed cytomegalovirus status.

These donors counted as nominally healthy when sampled, but unrecorded immune exposures were likely. Regarding this clone: Its target is unknown.

The V gene end was trimmed by 8 bases and the J gene end by 7 bases; junction bases not matched to a gene: 11. This CDR3 has 15 amino acids. Germline loops: CDR1 MNHEY, CDR2 SVGAGI. Vbeta (60) and Jbeta (13) primers were used in the PCR. Clones were read by immunoSEQ multiplex PCR, and TCRdb kept only the in-frame ones, dropping some. The profile shows 170,000 or so clones, 77% of them singletons. The source is a woman aged 55-69 years in good health and CMV-seropositive. V gene TRBV6-5 combines with J gene TRBJ2-1; 10 bases line up with TRBD2. Sequencing was performed on PBMCs. The CDR3 DNA reads as TGTGCCAGCGGGAGAGCGGGGGGGATTCAAAATGAGCAGTTCTTC. The encoded protein is CASGRAGGIQNEQFF.